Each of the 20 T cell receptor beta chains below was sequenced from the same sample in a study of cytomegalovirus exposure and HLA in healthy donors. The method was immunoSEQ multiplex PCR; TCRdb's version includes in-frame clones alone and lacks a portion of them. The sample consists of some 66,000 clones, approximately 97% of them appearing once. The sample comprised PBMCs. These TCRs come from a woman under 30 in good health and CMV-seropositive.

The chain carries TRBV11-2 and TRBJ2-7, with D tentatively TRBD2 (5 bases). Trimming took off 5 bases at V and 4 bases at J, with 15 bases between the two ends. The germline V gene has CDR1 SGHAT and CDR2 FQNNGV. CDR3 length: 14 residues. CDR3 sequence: CASSPGLAGYEQYF. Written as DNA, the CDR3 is TGTGCCAGCAGCCCCGGGCTAGCCGGGTACGAGCAGTACTTC. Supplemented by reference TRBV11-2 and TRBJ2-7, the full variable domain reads EAGVAQSPRYKIIEKRQSVAFWCNPISGHATLYWYQQILGQGPKLLIQFQNNGVVDDSQLPKDRFSAERLKGVDSTLKIQPAKLEDSAVYLCASSPGLAGYEQYFGPGTRLTVT.

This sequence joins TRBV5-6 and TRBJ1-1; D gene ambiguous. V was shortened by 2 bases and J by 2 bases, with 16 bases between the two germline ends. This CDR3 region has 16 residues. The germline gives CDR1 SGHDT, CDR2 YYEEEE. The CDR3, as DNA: TGTGCCAGCAGCTTATTGTCCTCTTTATTTAACACTGAAGCTTTCTTT. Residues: CASSLLSSLFNTEAFF.

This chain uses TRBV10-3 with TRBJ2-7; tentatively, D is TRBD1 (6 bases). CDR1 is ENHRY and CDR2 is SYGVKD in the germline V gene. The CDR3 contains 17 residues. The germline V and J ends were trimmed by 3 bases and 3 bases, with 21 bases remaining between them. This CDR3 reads CAISDLEQGPESYEQYF. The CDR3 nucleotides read TGTGCCATCAGTGACCTTGAACAGGGCCCGGAGAGCTACGAGCAGTACTTC.

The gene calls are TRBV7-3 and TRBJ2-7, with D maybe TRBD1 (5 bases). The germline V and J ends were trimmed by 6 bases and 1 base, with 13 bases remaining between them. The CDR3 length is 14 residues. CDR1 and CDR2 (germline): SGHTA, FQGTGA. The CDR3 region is CASSSRTQSYEQYF. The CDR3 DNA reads TGTGCCAGCAGTTCCCGGACACAGTCCTACGAGCAGTACTTC. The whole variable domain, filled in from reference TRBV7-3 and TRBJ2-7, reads GAGVSQTPSNKVTEKGKYVELRCDPISGHTALYWYRQSLGQGPEFLIYFQGTGAADDSGLPNDRFFAVRPEGSVSTLKIQRTERGDSAVYLCASSSRTQSYEQYFGPGTRLTVT.

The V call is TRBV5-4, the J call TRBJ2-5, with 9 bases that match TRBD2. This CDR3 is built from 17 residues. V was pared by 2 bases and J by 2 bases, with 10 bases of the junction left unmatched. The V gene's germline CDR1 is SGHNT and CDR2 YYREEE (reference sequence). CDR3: CASSFPSGRPFQETQYF. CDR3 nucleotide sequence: TGTGCCAGCAGCTTTCCAAGCGGGAGGCCATTTCAAGAGACCCAGTACTTC.

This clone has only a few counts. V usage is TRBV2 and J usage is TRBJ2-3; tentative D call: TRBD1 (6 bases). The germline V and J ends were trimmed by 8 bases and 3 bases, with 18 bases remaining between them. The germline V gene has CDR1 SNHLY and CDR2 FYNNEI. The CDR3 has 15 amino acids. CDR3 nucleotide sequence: TGTGCCAGCCAGACCGGCTCAAGGGGGACAGATACGCAGTATTTT. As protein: CASQTGSRGTDTQYF.

CDR3 DNA sequence: TGTGCCAGCAGCGTTAGCGGGAGTGGGCTTTACGAGCAGTACTTC. This encodes CASSVSGSGLYEQYF. The chain links TRBV9 to TRBJ2-7; 9 nucleotides line up with TRBD2. The CDR3 totals 15 residues. V shed 2 bases, J shed 4 bases, and the junction held 7 bases outside the gene matches. Germline V gives CDR1 SGDLS, CDR2 YYNGEE.

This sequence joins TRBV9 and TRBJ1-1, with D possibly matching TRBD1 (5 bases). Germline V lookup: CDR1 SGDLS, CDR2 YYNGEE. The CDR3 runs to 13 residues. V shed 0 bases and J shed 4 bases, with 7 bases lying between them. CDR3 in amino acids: CASSVATGTEAFF. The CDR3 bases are TGTGCCAGCAGCGTAGCTACAGGCACTGAAGCTTTCTTT.

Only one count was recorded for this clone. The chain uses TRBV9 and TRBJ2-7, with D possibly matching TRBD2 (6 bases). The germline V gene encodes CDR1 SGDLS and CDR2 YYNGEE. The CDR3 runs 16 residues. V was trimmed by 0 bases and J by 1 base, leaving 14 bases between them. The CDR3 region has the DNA TGTGCCAGCAGCGTAGGTAATATGGGAGGTTCCTACGAGCAGTACTTC. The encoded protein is CASSVGNMGGSYEQYF.

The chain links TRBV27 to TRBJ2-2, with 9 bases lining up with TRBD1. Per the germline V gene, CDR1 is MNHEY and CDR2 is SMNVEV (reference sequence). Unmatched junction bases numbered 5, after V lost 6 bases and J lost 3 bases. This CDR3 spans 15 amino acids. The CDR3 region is CASRRDRVDTGELFF. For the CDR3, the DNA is TGTGCCAGCAGGCGGGACAGGGTGGACACCGGGGAGCTGTTTTTT.

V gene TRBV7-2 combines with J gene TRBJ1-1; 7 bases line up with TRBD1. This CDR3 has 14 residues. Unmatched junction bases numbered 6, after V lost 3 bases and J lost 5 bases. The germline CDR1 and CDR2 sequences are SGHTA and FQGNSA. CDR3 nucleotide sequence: TGTGCCAGCAGCTTGACAGGGCTGGAGACTGAAGCTTTCTTT. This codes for CASSLTGLETEAFF.

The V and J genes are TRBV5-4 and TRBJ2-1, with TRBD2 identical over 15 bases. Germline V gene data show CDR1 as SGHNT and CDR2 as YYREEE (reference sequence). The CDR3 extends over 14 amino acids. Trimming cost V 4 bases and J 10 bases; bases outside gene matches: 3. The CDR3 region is CASSTGLAGGEQFF. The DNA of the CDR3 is TGTGCCAGCAGCACGGGACTAGCGGGAGGCGAGCAGTTCTTC.

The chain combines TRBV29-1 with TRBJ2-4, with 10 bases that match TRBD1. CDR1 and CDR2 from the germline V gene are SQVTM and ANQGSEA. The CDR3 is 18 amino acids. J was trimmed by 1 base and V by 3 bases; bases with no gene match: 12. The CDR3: CSVDIATGGARAKNIQYF. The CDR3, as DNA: TGCAGCGTTGATATCGCGACAGGGGGCGCGCGGGCCAAAAACATTCAGTACTTC.

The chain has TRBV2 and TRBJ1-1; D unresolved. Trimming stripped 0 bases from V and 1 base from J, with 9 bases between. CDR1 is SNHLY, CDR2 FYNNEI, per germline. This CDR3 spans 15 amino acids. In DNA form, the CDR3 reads TGTGCCAGCAGTGAAGCCCGAGCACGGAACACTGAAGCTTTCTTT. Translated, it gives CASSEARARNTEAFF. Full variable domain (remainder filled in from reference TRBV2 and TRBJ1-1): EPEVTQTPSHQVTQMGQEVILRCVPISNHLYFYWYRQILGQKVEFLVSFYNNEISEKSEIFDDQFSVERPDGSNFTLKIRSTKLEDSAMYFCASSEARARNTEAFFGQGTRLTVV.

In DNA form, the CDR3 reads TGTGCCAGTAGTATAGTCCCAGGTTCCTACAATGAGCAGTTCTTC. It codes for CASSIVPGSYNEQFF. The rearrangement links TRBV19 to TRBJ2-1; D call uncertain. The germline V and J ends were trimmed by 1 base and 1 base, with 8 bases remaining between them. Looked up from germline, CDR1 is LNHDA and CDR2 is SQIVND (reference sequence). This CDR3 has 15 residues.

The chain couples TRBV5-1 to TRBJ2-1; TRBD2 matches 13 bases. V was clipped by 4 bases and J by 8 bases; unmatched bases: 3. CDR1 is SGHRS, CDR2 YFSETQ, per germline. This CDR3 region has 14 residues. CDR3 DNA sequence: TGCGCCAGCAGCCCGGGACTAGCGGGACATGAGCAGTTCTTC. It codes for CASSPGLAGHEQFF.

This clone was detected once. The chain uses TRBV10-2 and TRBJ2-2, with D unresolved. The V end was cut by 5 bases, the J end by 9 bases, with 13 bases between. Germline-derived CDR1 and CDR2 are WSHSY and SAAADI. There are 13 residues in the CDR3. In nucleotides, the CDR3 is TGCGCCAGCAGTCAACCCAATGGGCGGGAGCTGTTTTTT. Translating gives CASSQPNGRELFF.

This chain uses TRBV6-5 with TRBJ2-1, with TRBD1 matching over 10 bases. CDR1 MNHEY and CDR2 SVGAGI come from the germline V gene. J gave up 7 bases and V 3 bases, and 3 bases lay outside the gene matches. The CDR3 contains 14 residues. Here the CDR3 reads CASSYAGQGNEQFF. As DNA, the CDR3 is TGTGCCAGCAGTTATGCGGGACAGGGGAATGAGCAGTTCTTC.

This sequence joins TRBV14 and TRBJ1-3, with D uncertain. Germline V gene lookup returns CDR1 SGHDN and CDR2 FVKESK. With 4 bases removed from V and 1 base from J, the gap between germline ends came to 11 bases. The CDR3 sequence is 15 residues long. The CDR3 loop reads CASSPRLKSGNTIYF. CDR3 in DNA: TGTGCCAGCAGCCCCCGACTAAAGTCTGGAAACACCATATATTTT. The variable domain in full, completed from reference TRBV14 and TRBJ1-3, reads EAGVTQFPSHSVIEKGQTVTLRCDPISGHDNLYWYRRVMGKEIKFLLHFVKESKQDESGMPNNRFLAERTGGTYSTLKVQPAELEDSGVYFCASSPRLKSGNTIYFGEGSWLTVV.

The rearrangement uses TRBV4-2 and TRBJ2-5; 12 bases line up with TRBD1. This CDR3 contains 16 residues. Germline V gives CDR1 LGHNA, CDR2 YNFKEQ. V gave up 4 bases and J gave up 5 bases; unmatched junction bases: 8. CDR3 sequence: CASSPRDRGLGETQYF. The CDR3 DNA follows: TGTGCCAGCAGCCCCCGGGACAGGGGGCTGGGGGAGACCCAGTACTTC.